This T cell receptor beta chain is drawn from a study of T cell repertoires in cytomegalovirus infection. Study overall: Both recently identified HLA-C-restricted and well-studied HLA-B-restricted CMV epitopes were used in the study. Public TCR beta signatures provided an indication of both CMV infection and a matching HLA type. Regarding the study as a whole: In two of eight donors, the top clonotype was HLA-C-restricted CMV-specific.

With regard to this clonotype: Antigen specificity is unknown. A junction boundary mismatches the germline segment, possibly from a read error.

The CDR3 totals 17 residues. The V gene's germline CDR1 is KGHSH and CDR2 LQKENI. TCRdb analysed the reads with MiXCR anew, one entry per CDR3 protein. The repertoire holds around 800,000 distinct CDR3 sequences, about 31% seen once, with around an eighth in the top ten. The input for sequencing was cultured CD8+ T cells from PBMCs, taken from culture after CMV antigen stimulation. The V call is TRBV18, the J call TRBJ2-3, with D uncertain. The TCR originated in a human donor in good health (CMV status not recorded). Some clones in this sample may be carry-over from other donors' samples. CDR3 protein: CVSSPPIWQIHGDTQYF. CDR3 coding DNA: TGTGTCAGCTCACCACCGATATGGCAGATCCATGGAGATACGCAGTATTTT. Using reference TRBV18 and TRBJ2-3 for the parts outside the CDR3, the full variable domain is NAGVMQNPRHLVRRRGQEARLRCSPMKGHSHVYWYRQLPEEGLKFMVYLQKENIIDESGMPKERFSAEFPKEGPSILRIQQVVRGDSAAYFCVSSPPIWQIHGDTQYFGPGTRLTVL.